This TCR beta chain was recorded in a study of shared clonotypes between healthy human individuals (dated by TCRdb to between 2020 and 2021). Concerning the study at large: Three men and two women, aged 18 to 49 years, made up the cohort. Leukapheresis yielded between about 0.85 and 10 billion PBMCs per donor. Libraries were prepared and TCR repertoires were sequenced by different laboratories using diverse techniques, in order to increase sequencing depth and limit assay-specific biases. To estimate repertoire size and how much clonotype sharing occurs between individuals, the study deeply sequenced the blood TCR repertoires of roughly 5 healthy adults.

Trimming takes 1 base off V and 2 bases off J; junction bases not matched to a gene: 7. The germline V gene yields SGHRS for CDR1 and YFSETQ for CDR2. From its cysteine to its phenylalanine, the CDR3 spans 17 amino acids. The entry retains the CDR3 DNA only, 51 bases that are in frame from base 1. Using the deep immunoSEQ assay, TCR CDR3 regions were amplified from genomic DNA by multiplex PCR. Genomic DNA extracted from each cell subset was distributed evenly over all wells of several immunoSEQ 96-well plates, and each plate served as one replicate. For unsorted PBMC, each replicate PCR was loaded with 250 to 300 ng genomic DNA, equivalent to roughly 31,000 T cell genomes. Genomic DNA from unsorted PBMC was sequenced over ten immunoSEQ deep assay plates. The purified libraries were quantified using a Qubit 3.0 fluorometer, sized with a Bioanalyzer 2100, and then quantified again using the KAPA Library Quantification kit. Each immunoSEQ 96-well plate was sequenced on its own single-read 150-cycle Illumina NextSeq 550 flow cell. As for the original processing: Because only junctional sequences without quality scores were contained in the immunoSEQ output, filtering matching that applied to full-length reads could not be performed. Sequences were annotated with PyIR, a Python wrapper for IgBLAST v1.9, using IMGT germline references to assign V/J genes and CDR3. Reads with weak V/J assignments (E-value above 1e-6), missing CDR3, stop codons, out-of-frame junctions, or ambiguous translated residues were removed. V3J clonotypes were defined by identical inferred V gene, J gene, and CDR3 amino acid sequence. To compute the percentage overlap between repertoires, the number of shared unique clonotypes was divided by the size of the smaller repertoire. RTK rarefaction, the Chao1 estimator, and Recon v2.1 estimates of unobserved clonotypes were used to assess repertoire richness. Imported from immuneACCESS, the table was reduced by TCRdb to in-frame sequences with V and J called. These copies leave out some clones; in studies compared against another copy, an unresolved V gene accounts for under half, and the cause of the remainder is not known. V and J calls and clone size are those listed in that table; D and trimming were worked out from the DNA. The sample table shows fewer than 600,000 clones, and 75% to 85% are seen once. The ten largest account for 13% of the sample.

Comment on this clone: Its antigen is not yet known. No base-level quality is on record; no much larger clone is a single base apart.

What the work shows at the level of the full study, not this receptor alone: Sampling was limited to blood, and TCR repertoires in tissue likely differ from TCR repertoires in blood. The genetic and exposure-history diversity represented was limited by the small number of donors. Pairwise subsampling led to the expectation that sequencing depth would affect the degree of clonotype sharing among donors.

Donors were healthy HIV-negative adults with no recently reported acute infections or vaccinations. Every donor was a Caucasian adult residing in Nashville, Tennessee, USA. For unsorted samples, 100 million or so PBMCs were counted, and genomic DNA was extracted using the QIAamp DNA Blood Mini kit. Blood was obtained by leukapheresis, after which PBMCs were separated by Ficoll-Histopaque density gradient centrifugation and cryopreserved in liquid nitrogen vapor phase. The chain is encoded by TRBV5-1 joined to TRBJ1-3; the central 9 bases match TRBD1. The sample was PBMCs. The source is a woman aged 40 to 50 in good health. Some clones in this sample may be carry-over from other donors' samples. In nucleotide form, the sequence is TGCGCCAGCAGCTTGACCGGACAGGGGCTAACTGGAAACACCATATATTTT. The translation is CASSLTGQGLTGNTIYF.